This T cell receptor beta chain was retrieved from a study of blood T cells in healthy people across ages (dated by TCRdb to between 2015 and 2017). Looking at the study overall: In model experiments, template switching captured about one uniquely barcoded TCR beta cDNA molecule for every two T cells. Using deep sequencing normalized with unique cDNA molecular identifiers, the study measured how TCR beta repertoire diversity changes with age. The donors were split into four age groups: young (average around 15 years), middle-aged (roughly 39), aged (approximately 59) and long-lived (roughly 88). To avoid experimental bias, donors of different ages were randomly spread across the sequencing lanes. Two additional independent replicas of 1 million unique cDNA reads from the same blood draw were analyzed for two donors (one aged 18 to 29 and one aged 80 or older). General conclusions and limits of the study: Because donor CMV infection status was unknown, age-related changes in expanded clonotypes were potentially confounded. Observed TCR beta diversity correlated strongly with the percentage of naive T cells measured by flow cytometry. Observed TCR beta diversity per million T cells fell roughly linearly with age, and a significant reduction was already apparent by age approximately 40. Estimates of total diversity based on one million sequenced T cells were regarded as lower bounds and as underestimates. Bulk unsorted PBMC profiling prevented conclusive comparison of naive and antigen-experienced compartments. Compared with the aged group, more naive CD4+ T cells, fewer expanded clones and increased TCR diversity were shown by the long-lived group, suggesting age selection.

Systemically healthy Caucasian individuals from Russia, some 40 in total and aged about 6 to 95 years, were included as donors. Each donor gave ten milliliters of peripheral blood, collected into EDTA-treated Vacutainer tubes. Ficoll-Paque density-gradient centrifugation was used to isolate PBMCs, with at least 7 million per sample. Trizol reagent was used to extract total RNA from PBMCs, with at least 5.5 micrograms per sample. The percentages of naive CD45RAhigh/CD27high T cells were determined by flow cytometry on a PBMC aliquot from every donor. V gives up 0 bases and J gives up 4 bases, and the segment between their germline ends measures 6 bases. The CDR3, from cysteine to phenylalanine, totals 13 residues. The DNA shown is the 39-base CDR3, in frame from base 1. CDR1 and CDR2, per the germline V gene (reference sequence), are SGHKS and YYEKEE. Libraries were made using 5' RACE. TCRdb shows the sequencer as Illumina HiSeq 2500. A second PCR of roughly 6 to 11 cycles was run with a J-beta primer mix and a sample-barcoded 5' primer. A unique molecular identifier was introduced onto each TCR beta cDNA molecule by a template-switch 5' adaptor carrying 12 random nucleotides. Each sample yielded at least 2.5 million CDR3-containing paired-end reads. First-strand cDNA synthesis was performed from all RNA using the Mint cDNA synthesis kit, with priming by a TRBC-specific oligonucleotide. After uracil-DNA glycosylase treatment, a first 18-cycle PCR used universal primers M1SS and BC2_uni_R on all cDNA. The authors processed their data as follows. For normalization, 1 million high-quality reads were randomly selected from each sample, with every read carrying a distinct molecular identifier. Instead of being binned into consensus sequences, reads that shared molecular identifiers were thrown out. MiTCR, run with a Q25 quality threshold and the strictest error-elimination algorithm, handled CDR3 identification, clonotype clustering and error correction. Lower-bound total TCR beta diversity was estimated with a nonparametric unseen species model using Euler transformation. TCRdb ran its own pipeline on the public reads, namely fastp trimming at Q25 and MiXCR clone calling, and kept in-frame beta chains. Each CDR3 protein gets just one entry, which takes the most common genes and DNA from the rows behind it. What appears here as the V and J calls and clone size reflects TCRdb's work, not the paper's. The sample table contains roughly 1.6 million distinct CDR3 sequences; only one count was recorded for 30% to 35% of them. Roughly 12% of the sample comes from the top ten.

This clonotype was picked up many times. Its recognized antigen is unknown. Qualities for individual bases were not recorded, and no much larger clone is one base off. The V and J genes are TRBV5-5 and TRBJ2-3, with an unclear D gene assignment. The sample was blood. The TCR was taken from a woman in her 30s in good health. Here the CDR3 is given as CASSLDSPDTQYF. The nucleotides read TGTGCCAGCAGCTTGGACAGCCCAGATACGCAGTATTTT. The full variable domain, with segments outside the CDR3 supplied by the reference TRBV5-5 and TRBJ2-3 proteins, appears as DAGVTQSPTHLIKTRGQQVTLRCSPISGHKSVSWYQQVLGQGPQFIFQYYEKEERGRGNFPDRFSARQFPNYSSELNVNALLLGDSALYLCASSLDSPDTQYFGPGTRLTVL.